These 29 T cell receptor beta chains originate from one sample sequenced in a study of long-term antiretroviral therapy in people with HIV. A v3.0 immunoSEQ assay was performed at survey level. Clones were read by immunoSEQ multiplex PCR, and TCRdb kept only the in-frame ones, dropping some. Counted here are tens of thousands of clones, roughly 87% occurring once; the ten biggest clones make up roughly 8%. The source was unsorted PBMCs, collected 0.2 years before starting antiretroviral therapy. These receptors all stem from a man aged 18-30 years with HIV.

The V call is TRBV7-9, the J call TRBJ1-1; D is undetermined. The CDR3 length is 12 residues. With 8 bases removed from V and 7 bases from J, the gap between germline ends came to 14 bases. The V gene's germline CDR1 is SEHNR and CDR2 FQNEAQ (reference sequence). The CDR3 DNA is TGTGCCAGCGGCAGTAGGGCCCATGAAGCTTTCTTT. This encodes CASGSRAHEAFF.

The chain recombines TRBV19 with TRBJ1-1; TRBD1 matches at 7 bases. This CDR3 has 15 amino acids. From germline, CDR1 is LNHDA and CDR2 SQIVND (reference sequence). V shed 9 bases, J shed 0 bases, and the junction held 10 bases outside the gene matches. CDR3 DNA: TGTGCCAGCCTAAAACGGACAGGCGTGAACACTGAAGCTTTCTTT. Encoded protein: CASLKRTGVNTEAFF. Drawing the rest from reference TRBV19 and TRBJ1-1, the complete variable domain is DGGITQSPKYLFRKEGQNVTLSCEQNLNHDAMYWYRQDPGQGLRLIYYSQIVNDFQKGDIAEGYSVSREKKESFPLTVTSAQKNPTAFYLCASLKRTGVNTEAFFGQGTRLTVV.

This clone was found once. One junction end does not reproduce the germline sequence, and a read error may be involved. The CDR3 DNA sequence: TGTGCCACCAGCAGGTGGACTAGCTCCAACGAGCAGTACTTC. This translates into CATSRWTSSNEQYF. The V gene is TRBV15, the J gene TRBJ2-7; TRBD2 agrees at 8 bases. CDR3 length equals 14 residues. Germline-derived CDR1 and CDR2 are LNHNV and YYDKDF (reference sequence).

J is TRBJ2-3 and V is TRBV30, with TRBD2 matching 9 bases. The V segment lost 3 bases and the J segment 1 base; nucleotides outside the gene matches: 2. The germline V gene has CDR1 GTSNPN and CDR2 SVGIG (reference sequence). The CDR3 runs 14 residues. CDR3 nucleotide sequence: TGTGCCTGGAGCGCTAGCGGGGGCACAGATACGCAGTATTTT. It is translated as CAWSASGGTDTQYF.

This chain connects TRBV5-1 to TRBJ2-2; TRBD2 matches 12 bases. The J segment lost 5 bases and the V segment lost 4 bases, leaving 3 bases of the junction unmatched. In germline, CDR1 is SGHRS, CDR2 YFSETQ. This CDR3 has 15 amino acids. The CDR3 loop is CASSPSGGATGELFF. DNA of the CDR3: TGCGCCAGCAGCCCTAGCGGGGGGGCTACCGGGGAGCTGTTTTTT.

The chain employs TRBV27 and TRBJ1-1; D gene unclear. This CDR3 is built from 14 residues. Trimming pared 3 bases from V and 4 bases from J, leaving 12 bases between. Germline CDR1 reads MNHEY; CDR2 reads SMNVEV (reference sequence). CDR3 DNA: TGTGCCAGCAGTTTTGGCGGGGAGCGCACTGAAGCTTTCTTT. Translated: CASSFGGERTEAFF.

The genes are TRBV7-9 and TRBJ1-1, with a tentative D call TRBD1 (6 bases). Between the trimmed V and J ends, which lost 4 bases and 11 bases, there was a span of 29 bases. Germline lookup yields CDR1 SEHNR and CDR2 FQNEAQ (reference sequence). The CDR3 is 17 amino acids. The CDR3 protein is CASSSIAGAVGRGSAFF. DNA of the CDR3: TGTGCCAGCAGCTCAATAGCGGGGGCAGTCGGAAGGGGGTCGGCTTTCTTT. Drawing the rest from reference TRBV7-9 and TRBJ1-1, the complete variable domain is DTGVSQNPRHKITKRGQNVTFRCDPISEHNRLYWYRQTLGQGPEFLTYFQNEAQLEKSRLLSDRFSAERPKGSFSTLEIQRTEQGDSAMYLCASSSIAGAVGRGSAFFGQGTRLTVV.

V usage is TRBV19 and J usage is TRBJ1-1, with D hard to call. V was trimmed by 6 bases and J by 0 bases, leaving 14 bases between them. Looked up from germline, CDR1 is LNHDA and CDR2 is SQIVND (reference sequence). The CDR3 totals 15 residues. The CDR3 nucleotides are TGTGCCAGTAGGCGGGGTATGGCGCTGAACACTGAAGCTTTCTTT. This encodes CASRRGMALNTEAFF.

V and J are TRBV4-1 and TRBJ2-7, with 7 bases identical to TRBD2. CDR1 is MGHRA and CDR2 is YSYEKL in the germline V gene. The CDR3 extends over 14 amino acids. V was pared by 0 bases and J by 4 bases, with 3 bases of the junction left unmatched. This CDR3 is CASSQEQGGYEQYF. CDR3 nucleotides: TGCGCCAGCAGCCAAGAGCAGGGAGGGTACGAGCAGTACTTC.

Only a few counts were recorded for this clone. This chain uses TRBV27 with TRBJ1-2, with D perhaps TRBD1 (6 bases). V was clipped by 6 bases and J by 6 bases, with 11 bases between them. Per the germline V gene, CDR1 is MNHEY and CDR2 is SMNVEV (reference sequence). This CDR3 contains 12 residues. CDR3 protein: CASRRTVNGYTF. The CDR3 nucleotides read TGTGCCAGCAGGCGGACAGTGAATGGCTACACCTTC.

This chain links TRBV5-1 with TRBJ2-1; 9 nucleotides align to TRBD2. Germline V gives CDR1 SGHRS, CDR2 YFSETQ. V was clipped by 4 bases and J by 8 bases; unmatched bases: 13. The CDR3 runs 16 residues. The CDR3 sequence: CASSPSVAGVGYEQFF. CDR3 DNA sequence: TGCGCCAGCAGCCCCTCCGTAGCGGGAGTAGGCTATGAGCAGTTCTTC.

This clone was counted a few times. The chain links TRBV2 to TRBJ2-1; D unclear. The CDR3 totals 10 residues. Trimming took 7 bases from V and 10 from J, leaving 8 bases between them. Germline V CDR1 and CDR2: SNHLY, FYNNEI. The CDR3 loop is CASIKGEQFF. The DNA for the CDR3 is TGTGCCAGCATAAAAGGCGAGCAGTTCTTC.

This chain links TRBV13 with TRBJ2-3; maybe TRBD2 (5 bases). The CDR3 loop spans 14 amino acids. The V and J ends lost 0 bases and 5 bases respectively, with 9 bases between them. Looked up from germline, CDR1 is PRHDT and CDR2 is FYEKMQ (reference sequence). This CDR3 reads CASSLGGVEDTQYF. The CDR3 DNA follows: TGTGCCAGCAGCTTAGGCGGGGTGGAAGATACGCAGTATTTT.

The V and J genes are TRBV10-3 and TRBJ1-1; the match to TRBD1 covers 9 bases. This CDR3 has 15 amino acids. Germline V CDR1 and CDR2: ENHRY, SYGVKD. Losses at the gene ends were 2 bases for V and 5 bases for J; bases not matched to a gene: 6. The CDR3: CAISEGGQGETEAFF. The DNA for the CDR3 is TGTGCCATCAGTGAGGGGGGACAGGGCGAGACTGAAGCTTTCTTT.

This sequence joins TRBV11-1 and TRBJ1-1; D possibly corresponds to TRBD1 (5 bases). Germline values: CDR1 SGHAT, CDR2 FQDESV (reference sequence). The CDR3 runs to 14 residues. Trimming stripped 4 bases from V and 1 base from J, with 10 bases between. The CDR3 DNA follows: TGTGCCAGCAGCTCGGGGGTTTGGAACACTGAAGCTTTCTTT. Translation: CASSSGVWNTEAFF.

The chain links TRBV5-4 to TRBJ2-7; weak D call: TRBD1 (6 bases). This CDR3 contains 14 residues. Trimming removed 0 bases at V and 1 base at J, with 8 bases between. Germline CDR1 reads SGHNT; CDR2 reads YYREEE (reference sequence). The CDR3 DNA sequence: TGTGCCAGCAGCTTGGGTCAGGGGTCCTACGAGCAGTACTTC. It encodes CASSLGQGSYEQYF.

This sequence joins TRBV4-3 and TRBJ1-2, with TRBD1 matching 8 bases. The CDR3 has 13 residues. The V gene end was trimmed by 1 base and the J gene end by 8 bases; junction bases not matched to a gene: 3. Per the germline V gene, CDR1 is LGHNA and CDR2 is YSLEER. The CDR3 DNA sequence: TGCGCCAGCAGCCAAGGGGCAGGGGGCGGCTACACCTTC. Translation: CASSQGAGGGYTF.

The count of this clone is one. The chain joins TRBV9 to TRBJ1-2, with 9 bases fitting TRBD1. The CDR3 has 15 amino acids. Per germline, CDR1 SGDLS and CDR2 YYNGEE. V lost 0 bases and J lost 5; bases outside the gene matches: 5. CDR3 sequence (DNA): TGTGCCAGCAGCGTAGCCAACAGGGGGCTGTATGGCTACACCTTC. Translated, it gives CASSVANRGLYGYTF.

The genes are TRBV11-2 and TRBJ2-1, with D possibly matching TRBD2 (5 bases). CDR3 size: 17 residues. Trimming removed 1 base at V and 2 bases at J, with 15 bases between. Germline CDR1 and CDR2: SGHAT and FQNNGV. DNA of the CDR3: TGTGCCAGCAGCTTAGTGGCCGTCTCGGGGACCTACAATGAGCAGTTCTTC. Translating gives CASSLVAVSGTYNEQFF.

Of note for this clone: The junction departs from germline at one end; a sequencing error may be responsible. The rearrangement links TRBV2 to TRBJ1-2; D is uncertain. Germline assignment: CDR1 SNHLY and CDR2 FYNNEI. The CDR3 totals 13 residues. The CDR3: CASFGGPKYGYTF. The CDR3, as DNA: TGTGCCAGCTTTGGAGGGCCTAAGTATGGCTACACCTTC.

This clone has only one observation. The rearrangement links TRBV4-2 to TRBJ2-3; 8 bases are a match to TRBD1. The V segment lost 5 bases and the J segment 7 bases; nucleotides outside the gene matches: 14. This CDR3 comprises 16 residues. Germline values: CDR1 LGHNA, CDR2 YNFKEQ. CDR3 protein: CASSSSLGTGRNTQYF. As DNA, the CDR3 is TGTGCCAGCAGCTCCTCTCTCGGGACAGGTAGAAATACGCAGTATTTT.

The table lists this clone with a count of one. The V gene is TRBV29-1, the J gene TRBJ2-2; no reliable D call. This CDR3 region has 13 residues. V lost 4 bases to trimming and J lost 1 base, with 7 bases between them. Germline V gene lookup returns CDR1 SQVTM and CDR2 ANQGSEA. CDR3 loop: CSVVWQNTGELFF. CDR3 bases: TGCAGCGTTGTATGGCAGAACACCGGGGAGCTGTTTTTT.

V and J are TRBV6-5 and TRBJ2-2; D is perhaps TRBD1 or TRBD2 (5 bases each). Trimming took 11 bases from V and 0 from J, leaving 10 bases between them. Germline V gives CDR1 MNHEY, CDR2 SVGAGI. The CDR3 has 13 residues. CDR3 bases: TGTGCCCTGGGACCCACGAACACCGGGGAGCTGTTTTTT. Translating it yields CALGPTNTGELFF.

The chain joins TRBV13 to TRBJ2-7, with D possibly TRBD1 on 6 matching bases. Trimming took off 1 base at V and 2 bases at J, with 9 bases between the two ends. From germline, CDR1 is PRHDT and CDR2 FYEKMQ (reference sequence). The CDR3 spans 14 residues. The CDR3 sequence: CASSLAGATYEQYF. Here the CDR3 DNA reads TGTGCCAGCAGCTTAGCAGGGGCTACCTACGAGCAGTACTTC.

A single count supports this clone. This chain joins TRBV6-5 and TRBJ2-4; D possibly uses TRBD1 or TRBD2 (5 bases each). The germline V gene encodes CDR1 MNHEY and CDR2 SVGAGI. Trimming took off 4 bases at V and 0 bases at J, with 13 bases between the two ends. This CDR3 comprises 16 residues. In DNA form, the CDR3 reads TGTGCCAGCAGTTCCGGGGCCGCACTAGCCAAAAACATTCAGTACTTC. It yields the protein CASSSGAALAKNIQYF.

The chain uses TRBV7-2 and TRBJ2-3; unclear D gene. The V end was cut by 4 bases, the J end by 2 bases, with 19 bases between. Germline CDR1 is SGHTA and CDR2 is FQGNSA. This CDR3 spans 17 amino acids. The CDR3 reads CASSSQGGVETTDTQYF. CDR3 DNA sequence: TGTGCCAGCAGCTCTCAAGGTGGGGTAGAAACCACAGATACGCAGTATTTT.

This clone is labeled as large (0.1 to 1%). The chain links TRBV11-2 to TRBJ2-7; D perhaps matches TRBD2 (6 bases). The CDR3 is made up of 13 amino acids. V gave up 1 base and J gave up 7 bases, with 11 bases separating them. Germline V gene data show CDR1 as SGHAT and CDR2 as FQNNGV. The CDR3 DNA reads TGTGCCAGCAGCTTAGTAGGAGGGAAGGAGCAGTACTTC. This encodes CASSLVGGKEQYF.

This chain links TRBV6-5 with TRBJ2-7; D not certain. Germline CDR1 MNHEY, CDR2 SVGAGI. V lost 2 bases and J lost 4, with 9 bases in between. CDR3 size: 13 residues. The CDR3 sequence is CASSYPPGYEQYF. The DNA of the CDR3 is TGTGCCAGCAGTTACCCACCCGGGTACGAGCAGTACTTC.

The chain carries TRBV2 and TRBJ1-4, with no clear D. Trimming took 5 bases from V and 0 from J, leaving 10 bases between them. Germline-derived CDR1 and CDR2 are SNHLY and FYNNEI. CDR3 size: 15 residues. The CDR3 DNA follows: TGTGCCAGCAGTCACCTCGCATCAACTAATGAAAAACTGTTTTTT. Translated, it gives CASSHLASTNEKLFF. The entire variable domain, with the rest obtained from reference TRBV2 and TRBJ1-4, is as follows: EPEVTQTPSHQVTQMGQEVILRCVPISNHLYFYWYRQILGQKVEFLVSFYNNEISEKSEIFDDQFSVERPDGSNFTLKIRSTKLEDSAMYFCASSHLASTNEKLFFGSGTQLSVL.